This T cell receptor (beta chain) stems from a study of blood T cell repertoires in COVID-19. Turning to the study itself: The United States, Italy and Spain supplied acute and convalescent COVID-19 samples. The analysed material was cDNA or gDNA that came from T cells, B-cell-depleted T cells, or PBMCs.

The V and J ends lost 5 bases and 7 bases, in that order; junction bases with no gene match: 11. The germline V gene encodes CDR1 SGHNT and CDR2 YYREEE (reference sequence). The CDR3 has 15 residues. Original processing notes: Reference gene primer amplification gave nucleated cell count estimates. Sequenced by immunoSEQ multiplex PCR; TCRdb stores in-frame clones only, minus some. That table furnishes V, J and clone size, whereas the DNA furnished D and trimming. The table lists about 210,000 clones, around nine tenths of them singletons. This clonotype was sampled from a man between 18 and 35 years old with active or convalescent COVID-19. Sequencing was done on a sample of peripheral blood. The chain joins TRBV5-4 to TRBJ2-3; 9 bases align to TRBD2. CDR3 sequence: CASRPAAGGPYTQYF. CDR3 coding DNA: TGTGCCAGCAGGCCCGCGGCGGGGGGGCCCTATACGCAGTATTTT.